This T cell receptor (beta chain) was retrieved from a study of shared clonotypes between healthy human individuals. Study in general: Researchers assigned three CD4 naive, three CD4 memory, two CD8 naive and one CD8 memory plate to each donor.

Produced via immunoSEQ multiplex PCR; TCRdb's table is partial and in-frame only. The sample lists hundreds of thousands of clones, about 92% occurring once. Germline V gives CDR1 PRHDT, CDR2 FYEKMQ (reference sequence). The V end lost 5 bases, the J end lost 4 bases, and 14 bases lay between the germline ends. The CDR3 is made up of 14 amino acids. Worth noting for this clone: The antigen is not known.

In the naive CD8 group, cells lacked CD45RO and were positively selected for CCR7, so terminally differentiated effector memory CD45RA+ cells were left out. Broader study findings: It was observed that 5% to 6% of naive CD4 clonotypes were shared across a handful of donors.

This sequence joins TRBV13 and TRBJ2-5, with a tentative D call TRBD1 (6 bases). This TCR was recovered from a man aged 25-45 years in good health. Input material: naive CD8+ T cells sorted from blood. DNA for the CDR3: TGTGCCAGCAGCCAAACAGGGTCGGGAGAGACCCAGTACTTC. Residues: CASSQTGSGETQYF. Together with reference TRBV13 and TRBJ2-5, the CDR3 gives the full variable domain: AAGVIQSPRHLIKEKRETATLKCYPIPRHDTVYWYQQGPGQDPQFLISFYEKMQSDKGSIPDRFSAQQFSDYHSELNMSSLELGDSALYFCASSQTGSGETQYFGPGTRLLVL.